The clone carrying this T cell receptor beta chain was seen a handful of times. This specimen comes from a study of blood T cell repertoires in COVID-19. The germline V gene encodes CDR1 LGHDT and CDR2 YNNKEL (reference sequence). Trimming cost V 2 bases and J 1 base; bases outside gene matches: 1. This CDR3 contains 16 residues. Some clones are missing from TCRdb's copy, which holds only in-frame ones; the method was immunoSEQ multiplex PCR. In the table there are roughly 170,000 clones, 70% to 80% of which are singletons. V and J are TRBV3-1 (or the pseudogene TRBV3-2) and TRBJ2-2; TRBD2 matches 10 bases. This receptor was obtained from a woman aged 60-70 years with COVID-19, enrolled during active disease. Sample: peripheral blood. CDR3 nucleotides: TGTGCCAGCAGCCAAAGACTAGCGGGGAACACCGGGGAGCTGTTTTTT. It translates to CASSQRLAGNTGELFF.